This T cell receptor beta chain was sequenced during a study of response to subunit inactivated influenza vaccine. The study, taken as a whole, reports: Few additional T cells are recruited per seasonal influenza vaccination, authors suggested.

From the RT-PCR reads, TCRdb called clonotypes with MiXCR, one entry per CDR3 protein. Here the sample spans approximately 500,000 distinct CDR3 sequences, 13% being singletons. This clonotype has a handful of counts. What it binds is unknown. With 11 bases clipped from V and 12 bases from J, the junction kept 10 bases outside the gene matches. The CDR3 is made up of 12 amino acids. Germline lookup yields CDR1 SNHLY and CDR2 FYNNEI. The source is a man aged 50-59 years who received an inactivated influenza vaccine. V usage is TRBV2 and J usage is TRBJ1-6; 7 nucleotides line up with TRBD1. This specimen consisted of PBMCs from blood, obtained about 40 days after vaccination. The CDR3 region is CASRDSLGPLHF. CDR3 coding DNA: TGTGCCTCCCGGGACAGCCTGGGACCCCTCCACTTT. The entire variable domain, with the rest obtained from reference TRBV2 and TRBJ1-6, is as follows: EPEVTQTPSHQVTQMGQEVILRCVPISNHLYFYWYRQILGQKVEFLVSFYNNEISEKSEIFDDQFSVERPDGSNFTLKIRSTKLEDSAMYFCASRDSLGPLHFGNGTRLTVT.